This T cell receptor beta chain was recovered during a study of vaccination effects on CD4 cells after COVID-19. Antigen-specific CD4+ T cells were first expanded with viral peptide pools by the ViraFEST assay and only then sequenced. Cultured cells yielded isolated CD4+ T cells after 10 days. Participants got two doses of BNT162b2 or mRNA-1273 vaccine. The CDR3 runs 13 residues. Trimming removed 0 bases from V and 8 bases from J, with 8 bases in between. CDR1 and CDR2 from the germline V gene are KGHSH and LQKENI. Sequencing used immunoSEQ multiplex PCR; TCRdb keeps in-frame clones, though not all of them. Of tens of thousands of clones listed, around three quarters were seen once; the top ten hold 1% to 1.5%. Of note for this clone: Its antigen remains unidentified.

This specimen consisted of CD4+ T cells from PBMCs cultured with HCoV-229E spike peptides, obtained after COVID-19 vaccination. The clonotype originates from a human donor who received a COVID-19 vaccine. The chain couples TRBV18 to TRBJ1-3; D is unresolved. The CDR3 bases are TGTGCCAGCTCACCACCTGGAGTGTACACCATATATTTT. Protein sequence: CASSPPGVYTIYF.